These 15 T cell receptor beta chains were sequenced from one sample in a study of neurological immune-mediated disorders. MiXCR, run by TCRdb on the 5' RACE reads, gives a single entry per CDR3 protein. The sample includes 20,000 to 25,000 distinct CDR3 sequences, around 15% of them seen just once. The specimen was CD8+ T cells from blood. The receptors derive from a woman aged 18-30 years with multiple sclerosis.

This clonotype was detected ten times or more. The J gene is TRBJ1-4, the V gene TRBV20-1; D is uncertain. The CDR3 has 14 residues. V was pared by 2 bases and J by 8 bases, with 15 bases between. The germline CDR1 and CDR2 sequences are DFQATT and SNEGSKA (reference sequence). The CDR3 here is CSARRRGISEKLFF. CDR3 coding DNA: TGCAGTGCTAGACGACGAGGGATAAGCGAAAAACTGTTTTTT.

This sequence joins TRBV13 and TRBJ1-1; possibly TRBD1 for D (6 bases). The ends were cut back, 4 bases at V and 2 bases at J, with 17 bases in the middle. Germline values: CDR1 PRHDT, CDR2 FYEKMQ (reference sequence). This CDR3 is 16 amino acids long. The DNA of the CDR3 is TGTGCCAGCAGCTCACGGGACAAAGGCCCTAACACTGAAGCTTTCTTT. It specifies CASSSRDKGPNTEAFF.

This clonotype was recorded many times. The chain combines TRBV20-1 with TRBJ1-1; 8 bases are shared with TRBD1. CDR3 length equals 15 residues. Germline lookup yields CDR1 DFQATT and CDR2 SNEGSKA (reference sequence). Unmatched junction bases numbered 12, after V lost 4 bases and J lost 5 bases. DNA of the CDR3: TGCAGTGCTAAGGACAGGGTAGGTTCGAGGACTGAAGCTTTCTTT. The encoded protein is CSAKDRVGSRTEAFF.

This clonotype was seen repeatedly, ten times or more. The chain employs TRBV27 and TRBJ2-6; D tentatively fits TRBD1 or TRBD2 (5 bases each). Germline CDR1 is MNHEY and CDR2 is SMNVEV (reference sequence). The V gene lost 1 base and the J gene lost 0 bases, with 7 bases spanning the gap. This CDR3 has 16 amino acids. The CDR3 loop reads CASSLWGTSGANVLTF. CDR3 in DNA: TGTGCCAGCAGTTTATGGGGGACCTCTGGGGCCAACGTCCTGACTTTC.

This clonotype was observed many times. V usage is TRBV7-6 and J usage is TRBJ2-1; no firm D call. The CDR3 loop spans 12 amino acids. V was cut by 2 bases and J by 10 bases, with 9 bases left in between. Germline V gene data show CDR1 as SGHVS and CDR2 as FNYEAQ. The CDR3 here is CASSLPGDEQFF. For the CDR3, the DNA is TGTGCCAGCAGCTTACCGGGCGACGAGCAGTTCTTC.

This clonotype is medium-sized in the sample. V is TRBV12-3 or TRBV12-4 and J is TRBJ1-2, with unresolved D. The V and J ends lost 2 bases and 4 bases respectively, with 8 bases between them. This CDR3 spans 13 amino acids. In DNA, the CDR3 is TGTGCCAGCAGTTTATACACCTTCTATGGCTACACCTTC. Translated: CASSLYTFYGYTF.

The chain joins TRBV20-1 to TRBJ1-1, with TRBD1 matching 7 bases. V was pared by 5 bases and J by 11 bases, with 11 bases of the junction left unmatched. In germline, CDR1 is DFQATT, CDR2 SNEGSKA (reference sequence). This CDR3 has 12 amino acids. The CDR3 spells CSAGGQKILAFF. DNA of the CDR3: TGCAGTGCTGGGGGACAGAAGATATTGGCTTTCTTT.

This clonotype has at least ten counts. The rearrangement uses TRBV25-1 and TRBJ2-3, with 13 bases that match TRBD2. Per the germline V gene, CDR1 is MGHDK and CDR2 is SYGVNS. Trimming at V came to 3 bases and at J to 4 bases, leaving 7 bases not matched to a gene. The CDR3 has 17 amino acids. The CDR3 loop reads CASSETSGRTSSDTQYF. CDR3 DNA: TGTGCCAGCAGTGAGACTAGCGGGAGGACGTCATCAGATACGCAGTATTTT.

This sequence joins TRBV11-3 and TRBJ2-3; D perhaps matches TRBD2 (5 bases). Trimming removed 0 bases from V and 5 bases from J, with 6 bases in between. The CDR3 contains 13 residues. CDR1 is SGHNT, CDR2 YENEEA, per germline. The CDR3 DNA sequence: TGTGCCAGCAGCTTAGAGACTAAAGATACGCAGTATTTT. The encoded protein is CASSLETKDTQYF.

By share, this clonotype ranks as medium-sized. The rearrangement uses TRBV28 and TRBJ1-6; no clear D gene. The CDR3 extends over 14 amino acids. CDR1 and CDR2 (germline): MDHEN, SYDVKM. V shed 5 bases and J shed 7 bases, with 12 bases lying between them. CDR3 DNA: TGTGCCAGCAGTGCGAGGGCTAACAATTCACCCCTCCACTTT. Residues: CASSARANNSPLHF. Full variable domain (remainder filled in from reference TRBV28 and TRBJ1-6): DVKVTQSSRYLVKRTGEKVFLECVQDMDHENMFWYRQDPGLGLRLIYFSYDVKMKEKGDIPEGYSVSREKKERFSLILESASTNQTSMYLCASSARANNSPLHFGNGTRLTVT.

As concerns this clonotype: Compared with germline, one end of the junction differs, possibly owing to a read error. This chain joins TRBV20-1 and TRBJ1-2, with D maybe TRBD1 (6 bases). Germline V gene sequence: CDR1 DFQATT, CDR2 SNEGSKA (reference sequence). The length of the CDR3 is 15 residues. The CDR3 coding sequence is TGCTGTGCTAGATTATACAGGGAGCCTAACTATGGCTACACCTTC. Amino acid sequence: CCARLYREPNYGYTF.

Many counts were recorded for this clonotype. This chain connects TRBV5-5 to TRBJ2-7, with unresolved D. CDR1 and CDR2 (germline): SGHKS, YYEKEE (reference sequence). Trimming removed 2 bases at V and 0 bases at J, with 18 bases between. The CDR3 spans 17 residues. As DNA, the CDR3 is TGTGCCAGCAGCTTACGGTCTTGGCGGCAGAACTCCTACGAGCAGTACTTC. The encoded protein is CASSLRSWRQNSYEQYF.

This clonotype was observed many times. The rearrangement uses TRBV11-2 and TRBJ2-7, with D unclear. This CDR3 is 18 amino acids long. Trimming stripped 0 bases from V and 2 bases from J, with 20 bases between. Germline-derived CDR1 and CDR2 are SGHAT and FQNNGV. The CDR3, as DNA: TGTGCCAGCAGCTTAGAAGTTATCCCGGCAGGTCCTACCTACGAGCAGTACGTC. It is translated as CASSLEVIPAGPTYEQYV.

In this sample, this clonotype turned up many times. V gene TRBV15 combines with J gene TRBJ1-1; D ambiguous. Trimming shortened V by 5 bases and J by 3 bases, and 10 bases separated the two germline ends. Germline CDR1 reads LNHNV; CDR2 reads YYDKDF (reference sequence). This CDR3 has 13 residues. The DNA of the CDR3 is TGTGCCACCAGCGGGCGGGAGGACACTGAAGCTTTCTTT. This sequence encodes CATSGREDTEAFF.

This clonotype was seen repeatedly, ten times or more. The CDR3 bases are TGCAGCGTTCAACAGGGGGGGTCTGGAAACACCATATATTTT. Protein sequence: CSVQQGGSGNTIYF. The chain recombines TRBV29-1 with TRBJ1-3, with TRBD1 matching over 8 bases. Germline lookup yields CDR1 SQVTM and CDR2 ANQGSEA. The CDR3 loop spans 14 amino acids. V shed 5 bases, J shed 1 base, and the junction held 4 bases outside the gene matches. Variable domain in full (rest from reference TRBV29-1 and TRBJ1-3): SAVISQKPSRDICQRGTSLTIQCQVDSQVTMMFWYRQQPGQSLTLIATANQGSEATYESGFVIDKFPISRPNLTFSTLTVSNMSPEDSSIYLCSVQQGGSGNTIYFGEGSWLTVV.